One and the same sample provided the 15 T cell receptor beta chains below, sequenced in a study of Ad26.COV2.S vaccination and SARS-CoV-2 variants (dated by TCRdb to about 2021). Receptors were amplified or captured by the immunoSEQ multiplex PCR assay. As stored in TCRdb, this immuneACCESS dataset retains in-frame rearrangements with V and J assigned. A fraction of the clones does not appear; measured against another copy, unresolved V genes explain less than half of the discrepancy, and the remainder lacks a known reason. The sample profile shows roughly 350,000 clones; about nine tenths of them were found once. Around 6.6% of the sample goes to the ten largest clones. The intended sense of this specimen's treatment or condition label: around 19 received Ad26.COV2.S at low or high dose, single or two shots; five or six received placebo; per-sample allocation not given. For vaccine and placebo recipients, the sequenced repertoires came from samples collected on day 63 after the first injection.

This specimen was peripheral blood, taken in a trial of Ad26.COV2.S vaccine versus placebo. Receptor source: a person aged 18-65 years who received the Ad26.COV2.S COVID-19 vaccine or a placebo.

This chain uses TRBV4-2 with TRBJ2-3; 9 nucleotides line up with TRBD2. CDR3 length equals 18 residues. CDR1 and CDR2 from the germline V gene are LGHNA and YNFKEQ. J lost 2 bases, V lost 3 bases, and 12 bases had no gene match. The CDR3 DNA reads as TGTGCCAGCAGCCAGAGTCCCCCGGCTAGCGGGAACACAGATACGCAGTATTTT. Translated: CASSQSPPASGNTDTQYF.

This clone was counted a single time. V and J are TRBV19 and TRBJ1-1; D ambiguous. Germline V CDR1 and CDR2: LNHDA, SQIVND (reference sequence). CDR3 length equals 14 residues. Trimming pared 6 bases from V and 6 bases from J, leaving 17 bases between. CDR3 residues: CASRMRVSIAEAFF. CDR3 sequence (DNA): TGTGCCAGTAGGATGAGGGTGTCCATCGCTGAAGCTTTCTTT.

J is TRBJ1-3 and V is TRBV5-1; TRBD1 is a possible D gene (5 bases). The CDR3 consists of 16 residues. Germline loops: CDR1 SGHRS, CDR2 YFSETQ. Trimming took off 5 bases at V and 1 base at J, with 16 bases between the two ends. The chain's CDR3 is CASSSAGDRSGNTIYF. CDR3 sequence (DNA): TGCGCCAGCAGTTCGGCGGGGGATCGTTCTGGAAACACCATATATTTT. The full variable domain, in which reference TRBV5-1 and TRBJ1-3 provide the parts outside the CDR3, is KAGVTQTPRYLIKTRGQQVTLSCSPISGHRSVSWYQQTPGQGLQFLFEYFSETQRNKGNFPGRFSGRQFSNSRSEMNVSTLELGDSALYLCASSSAGDRSGNTIYFGEGSWLTVV.

The rearrangement links TRBV7-2 to TRBJ1-2; D is possibly TRBD1 (6 bases). Trimming removed 3 bases from V and 5 bases from J, with 7 bases in between. The CDR3 sequence is 12 residues long. Looked up from germline, CDR1 is SGHTA and CDR2 is FQGNSA. The CDR3 spells CASSLQGYGYTF. The CDR3 region has the DNA TGTGCCAGCAGCTTGCAGGGGTATGGCTACACCTTC.

The chain uses TRBV7-3 and TRBJ2-5; 8 bases map to TRBD1. Trimming took 5 bases from V and 4 from J; bases not matched to a gene: 9. This CDR3 spans 15 amino acids. Germline V gene lookup returns CDR1 SGHTA and CDR2 FQGTGA. This chain's CDR3 is CASSRGTGTGETQYF. In DNA, the CDR3 is TGTGCCAGCAGCCGAGGGACCGGGACAGGAGAGACCCAGTACTTC.

This chain uses TRBV4-3 with TRBJ2-5; possible D gene TRBD1, 7 bases. The CDR3 totals 17 residues. Germline values: CDR1 LGHNA, CDR2 YSLEER. Trimming left V 1 base short and J 5 bases short, with 20 bases between. In DNA, the CDR3 is TGCGCCAGCAGCCAAGGGGCCAAGACAGGGAGCGGGGAGACCCAGTACTTC. Translated: CASSQGAKTGSGETQYF.

The rearrangement links TRBV19 to TRBJ1-3; D not certain. V lost 4 bases, J lost 4 bases, and 11 bases lay in between. Germline V gives CDR1 LNHDA, CDR2 SQIVND (reference sequence). The CDR3 has 14 residues. CDR3 DNA: TGTGCCAGTAGTACCCCGGGAGCCGGAAACACCATATATTTT. It specifies CASSTPGAGNTIYF.

The chain joins TRBV19 to TRBJ2-6, with D tentatively TRBD1 (5 bases). The CDR3 contains 16 residues. From germline, CDR1 is LNHDA and CDR2 SQIVND (reference sequence). V gave up 5 bases and J gave up 0 bases, with 11 bases separating them. The CDR3 sequence: CASSGQGYSGANVLTF. Here the CDR3 DNA reads TGTGCCAGTAGTGGCCAGGGATACTCTGGGGCCAACGTCCTGACTTTC.

The rearrangement uses TRBV27 and TRBJ2-1; TRBD2 matches at 11 bases. This CDR3 has 16 residues. Germline V gene data show CDR1 as MNHEY and CDR2 as SMNVEV (reference sequence). Trimming at V came to 5 bases and at J to 4 bases, leaving 7 bases not matched to a gene. This chain's CDR3 is CASSRVGTSGYNEQFF. The CDR3 coding sequence is TGTGCCAGCAGTCGCGTAGGGACTAGCGGATACAATGAGCAGTTCTTC.

In this sample, this clone turned up a few times. This chain links TRBV4-1 with TRBJ2-7; D ambiguous. Trimming shortened V by 0 bases and J by 3 bases, and 9 bases separated the two germline ends. The length of the CDR3 is 14 residues. Germline V lookup: CDR1 MGHRA, CDR2 YSYEKL. The CDR3 loop reads CASSQESFFYEQYF. In DNA form, the CDR3 reads TGCGCCAGCAGCCAAGAAAGCTTCTTCTACGAGCAGTACTTC.

The rearrangement joins TRBV19 to TRBJ2-1; 11 nucleotides line up with TRBD2. There are 13 residues in the CDR3. The V and J ends lost 8 bases and 7 bases, in that order; junction bases with no gene match: 4. CDR1 is LNHDA, CDR2 SQIVND, per germline (reference sequence). In DNA form, the CDR3 reads TGTGCCAGTGGCGGGACTAGCGGAAATGAGCAGTTCTTC. Protein sequence: CASGGTSGNEQFF.

V is TRBV9 and J is TRBJ2-1; 13 positions agree with TRBD2. The CDR3 sequence is 16 residues long. The germline V gene has CDR1 SGDLS and CDR2 YYNGEE. V lost 4 bases to trimming and J lost 2 bases; unmatched junction nucleotides: 3. As DNA, the CDR3 is TGTGCCAGCAGCCAGACTAGCGGGGGGCCCTACAATGAGCAGTTCTTC. Its protein is CASSQTSGGPYNEQFF.

The rearrangement joins TRBV2 to TRBJ1-1; D is possibly TRBD1 (5 bases). Germline V gene lookup returns CDR1 SNHLY and CDR2 FYNNEI. The CDR3 has 14 amino acids. The ends were cut back, 2 bases at V and 0 bases at J, with 7 bases in the middle. CDR3 loop: CASSEQDMNTEAFF. Written as DNA, the CDR3 is TGTGCCAGCAGTGAACAGGACATGAACACTGAAGCTTTCTTT.

The V call is TRBV28, the J call TRBJ2-7; D is unresolved. The CDR3 loop spans 14 amino acids. Between the trimmed V and J ends, which lost 6 bases and 4 bases, there was a span of 16 bases. CDR1 and CDR2 (germline): MDHEN, SYDVKM. CDR3 DNA sequence: TGTGCCAGCAGGTCCTTTGGGGTCGGATACGAGCAGTACTTC. Protein: CASRSFGVGYEQYF.

In nucleotides, the CDR3 is TGTGCCAGCAGTTTAGGGACTTACACTGAAGCTTTCTTT. Amino acids: CASSLGTYTEAFF. V is TRBV28 and J is TRBJ1-1; the D gene is possibly TRBD1 (5 bases). The germline gives CDR1 MDHEN, CDR2 SYDVKM. The CDR3 extends over 13 amino acids. Trimming removed 2 bases from V and 3 bases from J, with 7 bases in between.